The 15 T cell receptor beta chains below come from one sample, sequenced in a study of cytomegalovirus exposure and HLA in healthy donors. The PCR had 60 Vbeta and 13 Jbeta primers. Sequencing used immunoSEQ multiplex PCR; TCRdb keeps in-frame clones, though not all of them. The sample includes about 200,000 clones, approximately 82% of them seen just once. The sequenced sample was PBMCs. The receptors were sampled from a man younger than 30 in good health and CMV-seronegative.

The rearrangement uses TRBV4-1 and TRBJ2-7, with TRBD1 identical over 9 bases. From germline, CDR1 is MGHRA and CDR2 YSYEKL. CDR3 length: 15 amino acids. The J segment lost 2 bases and the V segment lost 5 bases, leaving 7 bases of the junction unmatched. The CDR3 region has the DNA TGCGCCAGCAGCGCGCCCGGGACAGGGACCTACGAGCAGTACTTC. Amino acid sequence: CASSAPGTGTYEQYF.

V is TRBV19 and J is TRBJ1-2; D is perhaps TRBD1 (6 bases). The CDR3 loop spans 13 amino acids. Trimming pared 7 bases from V and 8 bases from J, leaving 17 bases between. Germline V gene sequence: CDR1 LNHDA, CDR2 SQIVND (reference sequence). In nucleotides, the CDR3 is TGTGCCAGTACCCTCAGGACAGTGGGGGGCTACACCTTC. This codes for CASTLRTVGGYTF.

V usage is TRBV19 and J usage is TRBJ1-5; 9 bases match TRBD1. V shed 3 bases and J 7 bases; nucleotides not matched to a gene: 10. The V gene's germline CDR1 is LNHDA and CDR2 SQIVND (reference sequence). CDR3 size: 16 residues. CDR3 protein: CASSILLGQGEQPQHF. DNA of the CDR3: TGTGCCAGTAGTATTCTCCTGGGACAGGGAGAACAGCCCCAGCATTTT.

A note on this clone: Different DNA sequences within this sample yield the same CDR3. The genes are TRBV2 and TRBJ2-7, with TRBD2 matching 8 bases. The CDR3 loop spans 14 amino acids. V lost 4 bases, J lost 4 bases, and 6 bases stayed unmatched. Germline CDR1 is SNHLY and CDR2 is FYNNEI. The CDR3 protein is CASSVAGRGYEQYF. Written as DNA, the CDR3 is TGTGCCAGCAGTGTAGCGGGAAGGGGTTACGAGCAGTACTTC.

The chain has TRBV5-1 and TRBJ1-2; no clear D. V was cut by 4 bases and J by 3 bases, with 7 bases left in between. The CDR3 covers 12 residues. Germline CDR1 is SGHRS and CDR2 is YFSETQ. CDR3 nucleotides: TGCGCCAGCAGCGAGGGCCACTATGGCTACACCTTC. Translation: CASSEGHYGYTF. Drawing the rest from reference TRBV5-1 and TRBJ1-2, the complete variable domain is KAGVTQTPRYLIKTRGQQVTLSCSPISGHRSVSWYQQTPGQGLQFLFEYFSETQRNKGNFPGRFSGRQFSNSRSEMNVSTLELGDSALYLCASSEGHYGYTFGSGTRLTVV.

This clone was counted a few times. The V and J genes are TRBV10-1 and TRBJ2-2; D is possibly TRBD1 (5 bases). The CDR3 has 14 amino acids. Trimming removed 11 bases at V and 4 bases at J, with 17 bases between. Germline assignment: CDR1 WNHNN and CDR2 SYGVQD (reference sequence). CDR3 sequence (DNA): TGCGCCTCCAGGGCGACTGAAATCACCGGGGAGCTGTTTTTT. Protein product: CASRATEITGELFF.

This clone showed up just a few times. The chain recombines TRBV5-1 with TRBJ1-2; 8 nucleotides agree with TRBD1. Looked up from germline, CDR1 is SGHRS and CDR2 is YFSETQ. This CDR3 contains 17 residues. V shed 3 bases and J 5 bases; nucleotides not matched to a gene: 15. The CDR3 protein is CASSSRDRSPLDYGYTF. The CDR3 nucleotides are TGCGCCAGCAGCTCTCGGGACAGGTCTCCACTCGATTATGGCTACACCTTC.

The chain joins TRBV30 to TRBJ1-1; 8 bases map to TRBD1. Germline V CDR1 and CDR2: GTSNPN, SVGIG (reference sequence). This CDR3 region has 14 residues. CDR3 in amino acids: CARGPDRANTEAFF. CDR3 sequence (DNA): TGTGCTAGGGGGCCGGACAGGGCGAACACTGAAGCTTTCTTT.

This clone occurred a few times. The CDR3 region has the DNA TGTGCCACCAAGGGGATCGGCCCCCAGCATTTT. Amino acids: CATKGIGPQHF. V gene TRBV27 combines with J gene TRBJ1-5; tentative D call: TRBD1 (5 bases). CDR1 and CDR2 from the germline V gene are MNHEY and SMNVEV (reference sequence). The CDR3 extends over 11 amino acids. Trimming stripped 10 bases from V and 10 bases from J, with 14 bases between.

This chain joins TRBV6-1 and TRBJ2-3, with D uncertain. The CDR3 is made up of 12 amino acids. Germline assignment: CDR1 MNHNS and CDR2 SASEGT. V was clipped by 5 bases and J by 2 bases, with 5 bases between them. CDR3: CASSLNTDTQYF. The DNA of the CDR3 is TGTGCCAGCAGTCTTAACACAGATACGCAGTATTTT.

The J gene is TRBJ1-1, the V gene TRBV28; D might be TRBD1 (5 bases). Trimming took 6 bases from V and 2 from J, leaving 13 bases between them. The CDR3 is 14 residues long. Germline CDR1 is MDHEN and CDR2 is SYDVKM. DNA of the CDR3: TGTGCCAGCAGCCAGGGCGGGGCCAACACTGAAGCTTTCTTT. This gives the protein CASSQGGANTEAFF. Full variable domain (remainder filled in from reference TRBV28 and TRBJ1-1): DVKVTQSSRYLVKRTGEKVFLECVQDMDHENMFWYRQDPGLGLRLIYFSYDVKMKEKGDIPEGYSVSREKKERFSLILESASTNQTSMYLCASSQGGANTEAFFGQGTRLTVV.

The CDR3, as DNA: TGTGCCAGCAGTGGGGGGGGGCGGCAGCCCCAGCATTTT. As protein: CASSGGGRQPQHF. The gene calls are TRBV2 and TRBJ1-5, with a possible D match to TRBD1 (6 bases). CDR1 SNHLY and CDR2 FYNNEI come from the germline V gene. The CDR3 has 13 residues. Trimming removed 4 bases from V and 7 bases from J, with 11 bases in between.

This sequence joins TRBV28 and TRBJ1-5, with a possible D match to TRBD1 (5 bases). Per the germline V gene, CDR1 is MDHEN and CDR2 is SYDVKM. Trimming shortened V by 5 bases and J by 5 bases, and 16 bases separated the two germline ends. This CDR3 is 15 amino acids long. CDR3 coding DNA: TGTGCCAGCAGTCAGCCGACAGCCTTCTATCAGCCCCAGCATTTT. Protein: CASSQPTAFYQPQHF.

The V call is TRBV11-3, the J call TRBJ2-7; 13 bases map to TRBD2. The CDR3 has 12 residues. V lost 6 bases, J lost 7 bases, and 0 bases stayed unmatched. CDR1 and CDR2 from the germline V gene are SGHNT and YENEEA. CDR3 sequence reads: CASRGLAGEQYF. The CDR3 DNA reads TGTGCCAGCAGGGGACTAGCGGGAGAGCAGTACTTC.

The chain has TRBV6-5 and TRBJ1-5; 8 nucleotides agree with TRBD1. Unmatched junction bases numbered 5, after V lost 5 bases and J lost 5 bases. Germline CDR1 is MNHEY and CDR2 is SVGAGI. The CDR3 spans 14 residues. This chain's CDR3 is CASSTGQGHQPQHF. CDR3 bases: TGTGCCAGCAGTACAGGACAGGGACATCAGCCCCAGCATTTT.